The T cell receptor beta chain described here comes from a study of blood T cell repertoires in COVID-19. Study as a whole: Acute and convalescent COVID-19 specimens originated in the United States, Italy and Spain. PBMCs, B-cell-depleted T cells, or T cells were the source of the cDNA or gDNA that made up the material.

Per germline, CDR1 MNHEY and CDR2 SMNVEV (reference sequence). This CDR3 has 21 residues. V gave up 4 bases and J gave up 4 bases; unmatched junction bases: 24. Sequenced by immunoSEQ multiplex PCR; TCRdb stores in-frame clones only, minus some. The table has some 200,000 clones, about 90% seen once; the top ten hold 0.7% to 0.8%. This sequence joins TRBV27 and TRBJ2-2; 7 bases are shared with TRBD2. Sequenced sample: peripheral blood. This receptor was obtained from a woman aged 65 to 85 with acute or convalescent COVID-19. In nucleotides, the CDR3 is TGTGCCAGCAGTTCGTCCTTGGGCGGGGGATTAAATGAGATCCGCACCGGGGAGCTGTTTTTT. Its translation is CASSSSLGGGLNEIRTGELFF.